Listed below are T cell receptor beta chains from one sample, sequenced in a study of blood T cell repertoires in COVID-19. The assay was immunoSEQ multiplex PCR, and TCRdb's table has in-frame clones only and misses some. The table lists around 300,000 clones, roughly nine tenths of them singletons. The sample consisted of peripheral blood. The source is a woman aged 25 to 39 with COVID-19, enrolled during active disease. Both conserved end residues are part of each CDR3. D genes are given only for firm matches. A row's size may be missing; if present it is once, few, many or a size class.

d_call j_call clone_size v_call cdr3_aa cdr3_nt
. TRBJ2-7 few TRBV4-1 CASSQGSGSSYEQYF TGCGCCAGCAGCCAAGGTAGCGGAAGCTCCTACGAGCAGTACTTC
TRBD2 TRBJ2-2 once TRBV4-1 CASSPRAGGNTGELFF TGCGCCAGCAGCCCCAGAGCGGGAGGTAACACCGGGGAGCTGTTTTTT
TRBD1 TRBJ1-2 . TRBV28 CASSLTPTGVAFLGGYTF TGTGCCAGCAGTTTAACCCCGACAGGGGTCGCCTTTCTGGGAGGCTACACCTTC
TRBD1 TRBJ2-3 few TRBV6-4 CASSELGTGARTDTQYF TGTGCCAGCAGTGAGTTGGGGACAGGGGCCCGCACAGATACGCAGTATTTT
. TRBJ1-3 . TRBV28 CASSGGTGNTIYF TGTGCCAGCAGCGGGGGAACTGGAAACACCATATATTTT
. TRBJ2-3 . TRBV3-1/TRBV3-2 CASSPPLFF TGTGCCAGCAGCCCCCCCTTGTTTTTT
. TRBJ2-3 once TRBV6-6 CASSYPRDSLGDTQYF TGTGCCAGCAGTTACCCCCGGGACTCCCTCGGAGATACGCAGTATTTT
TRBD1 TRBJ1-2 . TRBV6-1 CASSEVWTGAHYGYTF TGTGCCAGCAGTGAAGTTTGGACAGGGGCCCACTATGGCTACACCTTC
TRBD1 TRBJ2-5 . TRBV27 CASSHLSTGEETQYF TGTGCCAGCAGCCATCTATCGACAGGGGAAGAGACCCAGTACTTC
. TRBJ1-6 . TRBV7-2 CASSLEGETLHF TGTGCCAGCAGCTTAGAAGGGGAAACCCTCCACTTT
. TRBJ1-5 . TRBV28 CASSLRERGNQPQHF TGTGCCAGCAGTTTGAGGGAACGGGGCAATCAGCCCCAGCATTTT
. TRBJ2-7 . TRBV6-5 CASSYAQFSYEQYF TGTGCCAGCAGTTACGCACAGTTCTCCTACGAGCAGTACTTC
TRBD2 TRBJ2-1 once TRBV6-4 CASSDREREVNEQFF TGTGCCAGCAGTGACCGCGAACGGGAGGTCAATGAGCAGTTCTTC
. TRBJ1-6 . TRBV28 CASSITLNSPLHF TGTGCCAGCAGCATCACACTAAATTCACCCCTCCACTTT
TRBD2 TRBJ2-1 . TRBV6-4 CASSVSTSGSVNEQFF TGTGCCAGCAGTGTGTCGACTAGCGGGAGTGTGAATGAGCAGTTCTTC
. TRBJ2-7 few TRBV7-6 CASSLGTAYEQYF TGTGCCAGCAGCTTAGGGACAGCCTACGAGCAGTACTTC
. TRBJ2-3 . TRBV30 CATQGHTADTQYF TGTGCCACCCAGGGACATACGGCAGATACGCAGTATTTT
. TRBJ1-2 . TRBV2 CASSEAEDYGYTF TGTGCCAGCAGTGAAGCTGAGGACTATGGCTACACCTTC
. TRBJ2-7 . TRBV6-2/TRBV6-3 CASSYPPFEQYF TGTGCCAGCAGTTACCCCCCCTTCGAGCAGTACTTC
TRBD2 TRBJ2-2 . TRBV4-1 CASSPRGTNTGELFF TGCGCCAGCAGTCCGCGGGGGACGAACACCGGGGAGCTGTTTTTT
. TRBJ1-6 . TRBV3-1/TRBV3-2 CASRSQPYNSPLHF TGTGCCAGCAGGTCACAGCCCTATAATTCACCCCTCCACTTT
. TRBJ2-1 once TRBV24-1 CATSDPRDNNNEQFF TGTGCCACCAGTGACCCCCGGGACAACAACAATGAGCAGTTCTTC
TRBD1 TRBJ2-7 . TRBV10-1 CASSMTGATYEQYF TGCGCCAGCAGCATGACAGGGGCGACCTACGAGCAGTACTTC
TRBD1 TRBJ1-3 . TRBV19 CASSIHGTGLSGNTIYF TGTGCCAGTAGTATACATGGGACAGGACTCTCTGGAAACACCATATATTTT
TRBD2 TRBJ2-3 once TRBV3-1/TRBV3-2 CASSQYREGRTDTQYF TGTGCCAGCAGCCAATACCGGGAGGGCCGCACAGATACGCAGTATTTT
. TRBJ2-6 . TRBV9 CASSSRGSGANVLTF TGTGCCAGCAGCTCACGGGGGTCTGGGGCCAACGTCCTGACTTTC
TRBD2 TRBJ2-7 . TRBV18 CASSLRLAGDYEQYF TGTGCCAGCTCGCTACGACTAGCGGGAGACTACGAGCAGTACTTC
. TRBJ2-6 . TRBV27 CASSLSLLGANVLTF TGTGCCAGCAGTTTATCTTTGCTAGGGGCCAACGTCCTGACTTTC
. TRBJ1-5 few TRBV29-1 CSRNVQGRGNQPQHF TGCAGCCGTAATGTACAGGGCCGGGGCAATCAGCCCCAGCATTTT
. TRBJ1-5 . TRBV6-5 CASSYDGSRQPQHF TGTGCCAGCAGTTACGATGGTTCGCGGCAGCCCCAGCATTTT
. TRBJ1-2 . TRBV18 CASSPPTGVNYGYTF TGTGCCAGCTCACCACCGACCGGGGTTAACTATGGCTACACCTTC
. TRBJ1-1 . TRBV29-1 CSVELGAKAFF TGCAGCGTGGAGCTGGGAGCAAAAGCTTTCTTT
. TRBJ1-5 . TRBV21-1 CASSKVPGTGGRRVNQPQHF TGTGCCAGCAGCAAAGTCCCCGGGACAGGGGGGCGGAGAGTCAATCAGCCCCAGCATTTT
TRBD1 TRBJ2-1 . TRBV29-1 CSVAGGSYNEQFF TGCAGCGTCGCAGGGGGCTCCTACAATGAGCAGTTCTTC
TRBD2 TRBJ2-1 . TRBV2 CASRGRLADNEQFF TGTGCCAGCAGGGGTAGGCTAGCGGACAATGAGCAGTTCTTC
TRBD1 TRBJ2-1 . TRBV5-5 CASSWTGAESNEQFF TGTGCCAGCAGCTGGACAGGGGCGGAATCTAATGAGCAGTTCTTC
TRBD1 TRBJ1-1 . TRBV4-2 CASSQVRTGVDTEAFF TGTGCCAGCAGCCAAGTACGGACAGGGGTTGACACTGAAGCTTTCTTT
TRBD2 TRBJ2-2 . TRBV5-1 CASSLVSTTSGRSYAGELFF TGCGCCAGCAGCTTGGTGTCGACAACTAGCGGGAGATCTTATGCCGGGGAGCTGTTTTTT
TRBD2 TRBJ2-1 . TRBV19 CASSLATSGSNEQFF TGTGCCAGTAGTTTAGCCACTAGCGGGAGCAATGAGCAGTTCTTC
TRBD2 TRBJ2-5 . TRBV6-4 CASSVLAGFQETQYF TGTGCCAGCAGTGTACTAGCGGGGTTCCAAGAGACCCAGTACTTC
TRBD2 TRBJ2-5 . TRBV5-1 CASSLSSGREETQYF TGCGCCAGCAGCCTATCTAGCGGGAGAGAGGAGACCCAGTACTTC
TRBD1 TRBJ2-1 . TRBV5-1 CASSPSVRGHNEQFF TGCGCCAGCAGCCCTAGTGTGAGGGGGCACAATGAGCAGTTCTTC
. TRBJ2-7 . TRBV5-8 CASSWPKLLNYEQYF TGTGCCAGCAGTTGGCCGAAATTATTAAACTACGAGCAGTACTTC
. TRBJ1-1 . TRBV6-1 CASSDEAALNTEAFF TGTGCCAGCAGTGATGAGGCGGCTTTGAACACTGAAGCTTTCTTT
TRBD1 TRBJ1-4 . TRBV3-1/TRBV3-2 CASSRLQGDPSLATNEKLFF TGTGCCAGCAGCCGGTTACAGGGGGATCCTTCCCTAGCAACTAATGAAAAACTGTTTTTT
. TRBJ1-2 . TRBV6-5 CASSATGANYGYTF TGTGCCAGCAGCGCGACAGGTGCCAACTATGGCTACACCTTC
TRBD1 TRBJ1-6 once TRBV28 CASSGQGYSPLHF TGTGCCAGCAGCGGACAGGGTTATTCACCCCTCCACTTT
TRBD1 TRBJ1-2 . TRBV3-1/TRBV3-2 CASSQVDRVSF TGTGCCAGCAGCCAGGTTGACAGGGTCTCCTTC
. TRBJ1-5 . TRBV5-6 CASSLGRNQPQHF TGTGCCAGCAGCTTGGGCCGGAATCAGCCCCAGCATTTT
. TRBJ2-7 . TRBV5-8 CASSLSRSSYEQYF TGTGCCAGCAGCTTATCCCGGTCCTCCTACGAGCAGTACTTC
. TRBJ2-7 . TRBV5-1 CASSLIGGAPYEQYF TGCGCCAGCAGCTTGATTGGGGGGGCTCCCTACGAGCAGTACTTC
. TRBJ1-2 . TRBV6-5 CASSYMQQGRHGYTF TGTGCCAGCAGTTACATGCAACAGGGACGACATGGCTACACCTTC
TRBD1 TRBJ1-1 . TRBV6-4 CASSDGTVGEAFF TGTGCCAGCAGTGACGGGACAGTGGGTGAAGCTTTCTTT
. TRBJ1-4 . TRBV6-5 CASRQPGDNVEKLFF TGTGCCAGCAGACAACCGGGAGATAATGTAGAAAAACTGTTTTTT
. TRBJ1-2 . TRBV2 CADSRDTVRGYTF TGTGCCGATTCCCGGGACACCGTTCGGGGCTACACCTTC
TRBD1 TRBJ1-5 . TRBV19 CASIPGTGGGPQHF TGTGCCAGTATTCCCGGGACAGGGGGTGGGCCCCAGCATTTT
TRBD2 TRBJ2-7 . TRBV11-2 CASTPGLAVHEQYF TGTGCCAGCACCCCGGGACTAGCTGTCCACGAGCAGTACTTC
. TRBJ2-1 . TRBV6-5 CASSYSGDNHEQFF TGTGCCAGCAGTTACTCGGGGGACAACCATGAGCAGTTCTTC
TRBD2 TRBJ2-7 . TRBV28 CASRMGVRGGTYEQYF TGTGCCAGCCGGATGGGGGTTCGGGGGGGTACCTACGAGCAGTACTTC
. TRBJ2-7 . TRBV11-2 CASSLQPIRLYEQYF TGTGCCAGCAGCTTACAGCCGATTCGACTCTACGAGCAGTACTTC